What follows describes a single T cell receptor (beta chain). Its antigen is unidentified. 13 Jbeta primers and 60 Vbeta primers were used for the PCR. TCRdb keeps only in-frame clones here, not all; method: immunoSEQ multiplex PCR. Of some 150,000 clones listed, 79% are singletons. These data originate in a study of cytomegalovirus exposure and HLA in healthy donors. Study-wide results and limits: A few CMV-associated chains were confirmed in vitro to be specific for CMV antigens. In a later analysis, at a false discovery rate of 0.05, about 16,000 TCR beta sequences matched HLA alleles. A later analysis showed that HLA-associated TCR beta chains had undergone more clonal expansion than equally common others.

Per the germline V gene, CDR1 is MNHEY and CDR2 is SMNVEV (reference sequence). V lost 6 bases, J lost 6 bases, and 3 bases stayed unmatched. The CDR3 has 12 residues. This TCR was sampled from a man aged 45-65 years in good health and CMV-seropositive. The J gene is TRBJ2-7, the V gene TRBV27, with 9 bases aligning to TRBD2. Input material: PBMCs. CDR3 in amino acids: CASRAGGGEQYF. In DNA, the CDR3 is TGTGCCAGCAGAGCGGGGGGAGGCGAGCAGTACTTC.